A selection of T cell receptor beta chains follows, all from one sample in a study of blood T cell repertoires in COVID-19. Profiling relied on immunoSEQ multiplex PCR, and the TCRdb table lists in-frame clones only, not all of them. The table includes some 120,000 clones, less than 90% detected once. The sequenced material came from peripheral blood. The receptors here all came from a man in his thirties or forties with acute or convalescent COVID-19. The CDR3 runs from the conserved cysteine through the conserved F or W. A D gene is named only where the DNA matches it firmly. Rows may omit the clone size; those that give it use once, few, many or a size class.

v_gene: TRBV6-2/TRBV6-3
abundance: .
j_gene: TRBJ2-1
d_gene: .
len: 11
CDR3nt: TGTGCCAGCAGTTACGGGAGTGAGCAGTTCTTC
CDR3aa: CASSYGSEQFF

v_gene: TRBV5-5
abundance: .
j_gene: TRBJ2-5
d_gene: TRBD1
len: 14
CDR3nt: TGTGCCAGCAGCCGGGGGACAGGGAGCGGGACCCAGTACTTC
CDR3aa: CASSRGTGSGTQYF

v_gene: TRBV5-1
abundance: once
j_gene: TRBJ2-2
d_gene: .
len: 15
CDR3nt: TGCGCCAGCAGCTTGCTGCGGAGGGTTGTCGGGGAGCTGTTTTTT
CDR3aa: CASSLLRRVVGELFF

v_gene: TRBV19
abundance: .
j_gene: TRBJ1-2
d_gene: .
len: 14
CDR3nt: TGTGCCAGTACCCAAGGACGGGGTAACTATGGCTACACCTTC
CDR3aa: CASTQGRGNYGYTF

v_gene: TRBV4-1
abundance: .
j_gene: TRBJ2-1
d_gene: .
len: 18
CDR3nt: TGCGCCAGCAGCCGCCGACCCGGGGTAGCGGACTCCTACAATGAGCAGTTCTTC
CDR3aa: CASSRRPGVADSYNEQFF

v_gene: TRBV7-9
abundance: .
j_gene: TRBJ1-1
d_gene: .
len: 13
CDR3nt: TGTGCCAGCACCTTCCCCATGAACACTGAAGCTTTCTTT
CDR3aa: CASTFPMNTEAFF

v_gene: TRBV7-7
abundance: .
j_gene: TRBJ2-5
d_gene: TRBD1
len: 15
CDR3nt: TGTGCTAGCAGCTCAGGGGACAGGGGGCCAGAGACCCAGTACTTC
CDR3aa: CASSSGDRGPETQYF

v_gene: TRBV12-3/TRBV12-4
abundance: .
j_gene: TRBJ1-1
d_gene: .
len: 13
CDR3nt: TGTGCCAGCAGTTTAATCGGGTACACTGAAGCTTTCTTT
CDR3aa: CASSLIGYTEAFF

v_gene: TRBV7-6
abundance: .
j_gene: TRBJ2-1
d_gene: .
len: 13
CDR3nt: TGTGCCAGCAGCTTAGGCCAGCGCAATGAGCAGTTCTTC
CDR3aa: CASSLGQRNEQFF

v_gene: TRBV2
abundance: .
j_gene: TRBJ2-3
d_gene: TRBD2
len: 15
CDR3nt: TGTGCCAGCAGACTTAGCGGGGGGAGCACAGATACGCAGTATTTT
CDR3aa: CASRLSGGSTDTQYF

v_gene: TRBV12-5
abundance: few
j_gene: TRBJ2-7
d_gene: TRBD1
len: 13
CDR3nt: TGTGCTACGAAACAGGGGGCGGCCTACGAGCAGTACTTC
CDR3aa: CATKQGAAYEQYF

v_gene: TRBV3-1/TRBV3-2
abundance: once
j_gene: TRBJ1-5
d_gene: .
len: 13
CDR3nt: TGTGCCAGCAGCCGCGGAGGCAATCAGCCCCAGCATTTT
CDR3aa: CASSRGGNQPQHF

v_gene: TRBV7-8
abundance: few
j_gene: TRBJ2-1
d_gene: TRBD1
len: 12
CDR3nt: TGTGCCAGCAGTTCCGGGACAGAAGGCAGGTTCTTC
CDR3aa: CASSSGTEGRFF

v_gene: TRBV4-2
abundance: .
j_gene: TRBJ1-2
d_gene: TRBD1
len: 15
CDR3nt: TGTGCCAGCAGCCAAGATCGGGACAGGGGGCCTGGCTACACCTTC
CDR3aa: CASSQDRDRGPGYTF

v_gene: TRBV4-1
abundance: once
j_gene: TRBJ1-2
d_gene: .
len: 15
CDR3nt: TGCGCCAGCAGCCAAGGAATGACAGTGAGTTATGGCTACACCTTC
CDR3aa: CASSQGMTVSYGYTF

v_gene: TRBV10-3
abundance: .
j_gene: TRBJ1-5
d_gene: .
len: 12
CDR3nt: TGTGCCATCAGTGACCCAAATCAGCCCCAGCATTTT
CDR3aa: CAISDPNQPQHF

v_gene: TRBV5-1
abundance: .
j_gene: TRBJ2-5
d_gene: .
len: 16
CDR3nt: TGCGCCACTCAGAGGGGGACGCTAAGCCTGGAGGAGACCCAGTACTTC
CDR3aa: CATQRGTLSLEETQYF

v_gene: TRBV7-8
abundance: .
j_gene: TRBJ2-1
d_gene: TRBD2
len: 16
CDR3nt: TGTGCCAGCAGCTTATCGCTAGCGGGAGTCATGAATGAGCAGTTCTTC
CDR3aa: CASSLSLAGVMNEQFF

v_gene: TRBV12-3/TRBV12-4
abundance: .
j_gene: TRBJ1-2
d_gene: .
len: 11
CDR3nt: TGTGCCAGCTATCTGTCGGGAAGTTACACCTTC
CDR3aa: CASYLSGSYTF

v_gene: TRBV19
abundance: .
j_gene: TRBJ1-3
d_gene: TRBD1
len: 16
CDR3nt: TGTGCCAGTAGTACCGGACAGGGTCTCGGAGGAAACACCATATATTTT
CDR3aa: CASSTGQGLGGNTIYF

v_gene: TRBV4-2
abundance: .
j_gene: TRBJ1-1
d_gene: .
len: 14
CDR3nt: TGTGCCAGCAGCCAAGTAGTAGGCGGAACTGAAGCTTTCTTT
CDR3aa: CASSQVVGGTEAFF

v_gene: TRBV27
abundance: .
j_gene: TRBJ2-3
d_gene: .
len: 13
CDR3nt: TGTGCCAGCAGTCTTATACAGGGAGATACGCAGTATTTT
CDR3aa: CASSLIQGDTQYF

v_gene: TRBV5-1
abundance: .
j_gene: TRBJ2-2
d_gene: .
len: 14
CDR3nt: TGCGCCAGCAGCTTGCCAGATACCACCGGGGAGCTGTTTTTT
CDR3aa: CASSLPDTTGELFF

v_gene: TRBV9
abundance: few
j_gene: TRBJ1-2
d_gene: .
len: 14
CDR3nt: TGTGCCAGCAGCGTAGGGTCAGGGGAGGGTGGCTACACCTTC
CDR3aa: CASSVGSGEGGYTF

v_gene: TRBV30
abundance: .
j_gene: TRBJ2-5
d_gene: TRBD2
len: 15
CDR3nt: TGTGCCTGGAGCGGCATAGCGGGGGTACAAGAGACCCAGTACTTC
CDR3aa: CAWSGIAGVQETQYF

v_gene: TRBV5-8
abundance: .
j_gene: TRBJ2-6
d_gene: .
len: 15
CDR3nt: TGTGCCAGCAGCGGCCGAGAGGCTGGGGCCAACGTCCTGACTTTC
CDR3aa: CASSGREAGANVLTF